The rows below give T cell receptor beta chains drawn from one sample of a study of T-cell reconstitution after alpha-beta-depleted transplantation in children. TCRdb re-called the PCR reads through MiXCR, storing one row per CDR3 protein. This sample has roughly 670,000 distinct CDR3 sequences; roughly 13% occur once, and the top ten carry roughly 0.77%. Sample: PBMCs, taken before TCRalphabeta/CD19-depleted stem cell transplant. These receptors came from a girl aged 2-9 years with congenital amegakaryocytic thrombocytopenia, due to receive a stem cell transplant. The CDR3 runs from the conserved cysteine through the conserved F or W. The D gene is left open where the match is weak. Clone sizes are given selectively: once, few, many, or a class where the clone is expanded.

CDR3: CASSPNRGTSVYEQYF
DNA: TGTGCCAGCAGCCCAAACCGTGGGACTAGCGTCTACGAGCAGTACTTC
V: TRBV3-1
size: NA
J: TRBJ2-7
length: 16
D: TRBD2

CDR3: CASSDRENIQYF
DNA: TGTGCCAGCTCGGACAGGGAAAACATTCAGTACTTC
V: TRBV28
size: NA
J: TRBJ2-4
length: 12
D: TRBD1

CDR3: CSASLASGSGNGEDEQFF
DNA: TGCAGTGCTAGTTTGGCTAGCGGGAGTGGAAACGGTGAGGATGAGCAGTTCTTC
V: TRBV20-1
size: many
J: TRBJ2-1
length: 18
D: TRBD2

CDR3: CASSFLRPTDTQYF
DNA: TGTGCCAGCAGTTTCCTGAGGCCCACAGATACGCAGTATTTT
V: TRBV2
size: many
J: TRBJ2-3
length: 14
D: NA

CDR3: CASSQHGQGPQETQYF
DNA: TGTGCCAGCAGCCAACACGGACAGGGGCCACAAGAGACCCAGTACTTC
V: TRBV3-1
size: few
J: TRBJ2-5
length: 16
D: TRBD1

CDR3: CSALGPSGGSWEQYF
DNA: TGCAGTGCCCTTGGGCCTAGCGGGGGTTCTTGGGAGCAGTACTTC
V: TRBV20-1
size: few
J: TRBJ2-7
length: 15
D: TRBD2

CDR3: CSVRPRFSAEQFF
DNA: TGCAGCGTCCGGCCCCGTTTTAGCGCTGAGCAGTTCTTC
V: TRBV29-1
size: NA
J: TRBJ2-1
length: 13
D: NA

CDR3: CASSPLFEVYNEQFF
DNA: TGTGCCAGCAGCCCCCTTTTTGAAGTCTACAATGAGCAGTTCTTC
V: TRBV7-9
size: NA
J: TRBJ2-1
length: 15
D: NA

CDR3: CASSLDPGLADYNEQFF
DNA: TGTGCCAGCAGCTTGGACCCCGGACTAGCGGACTACAATGAGCAGTTCTTC
V: TRBV5-5
size: NA
J: TRBJ2-1
length: 17
D: TRBD2

CDR3: CASSPQGADYEQYF
DNA: TGTGCCAGCTCACCACAGGGGGCCGACTACGAGCAGTACTTC
V: TRBV18
size: many
J: TRBJ2-7
length: 14
D: TRBD1

CDR3: CASSLPSGSNNEQFF
DNA: TGCGCCAGCAGCTTGCCTAGCGGAAGCAACAATGAGCAGTTCTTC
V: TRBV5-1
size: few
J: TRBJ2-1
length: 15
D: TRBD2

CDR3: CASSLIWGGELFF
DNA: TGTGCCAGCAGTTTAATCTGGGGCGGGGAGCTGTTTTTT
V: TRBV12-3/TRBV12-4
size: many
J: TRBJ2-2
length: 13
D: NA

CDR3: CASSQVTRAEQYF
DNA: TGCGCCAGCAGCCAAGTAACCAGGGCCGAGCAGTACTTC
V: TRBV4-1
size: many
J: TRBJ2-7
length: 13
D: NA

CDR3: CAIRESGSNQPQHF
DNA: TGTGCCATCCGCGAGTCGGGTAGCAATCAGCCCCAGCATTTT
V: TRBV10-3
size: few
J: TRBJ1-5
length: 14
D: NA

CDR3: CSATDRENYGYTF
DNA: TGCAGTGCTACCGACAGAGAAAACTATGGCTACACCTTC
V: TRBV20-1
size: NA
J: TRBJ1-2
length: 13
D: NA

CDR3: CANSAISGSGVYNEQFF
DNA: TGTGCCAACAGTGCGATTAGCGGGAGTGGTGTATACAATGAGCAGTTCTTC
V: TRBV25-1
size: NA
J: TRBJ2-1
length: 17
D: TRBD2

CDR3: CASSKYLRDRSEAFF
DNA: TGTGCCAGCAGCAAATACCTCAGGGACAGGTCTGAAGCTTTCTTT
V: TRBV21-1
size: many
J: TRBJ1-1
length: 15
D: NA

CDR3: CASSLLPGLASPNTGELFF
DNA: TGTGCCAGCAGCTTACTACCGGGACTAGCGAGCCCTAACACCGGGGAGCTGTTTTTT
V: TRBV11-2
size: NA
J: TRBJ2-2
length: 19
D: TRBD2

CDR3: CSAIQTYEQYF
DNA: TGCAGTGCTATCCAGACCTACGAGCAGTACTTC
V: TRBV20-1
size: NA
J: TRBJ2-7
length: 11
D: NA

CDR3: CSVRPTEAFF
DNA: TGCAGCGTTCGGCCCACTGAAGCTTTCTTT
V: TRBV29-1
size: NA
J: TRBJ1-1
length: 10
D: NA

CDR3: CASSEETSGKDTQYF
DNA: TGTGCCAGCAGTGAGGAGACTAGCGGGAAAGATACGCAGTATTTT
V: TRBV12-3/TRBV12-4
size: NA
J: TRBJ2-3
length: 15
D: TRBD2

CDR3: CASSPSTGQGDGYTF
DNA: TGTGCCAGCAGCCCCTCGACAGGCCAGGGAGATGGCTACACCTTC
V: TRBV7-9
size: NA
J: TRBJ1-2
length: 15
D: NA

CDR3: CASRDGLSSYNEQFF
DNA: TGTGCCAGCAGAGACGGATTAAGCTCCTACAATGAGCAGTTCTTC
V: TRBV7-9
size: many
J: TRBJ2-1
length: 15
D: NA

CDR3: CASRGRAGVRTGELFF
DNA: TGTGCCAGCAGGGGGAGAGCGGGAGTCCGTACCGGGGAGCTGTTTTTT
V: TRBV12-3/TRBV12-4
size: NA
J: TRBJ2-2
length: 16
D: TRBD2

CDR3: CASSLRTGRYAGELFF
DNA: TGTGCCAGCAGCCTTCGGACAGGGAGGTATGCAGGGGAGCTGTTTTTT
V: TRBV12-3/TRBV12-4
size: NA
J: TRBJ2-2
length: 16
D: TRBD1

CDR3: CATELGQGEYNEQFF
DNA: TGTGCCACCGAATTGGGACAGGGGGAGTACAATGAGCAGTTCTTC
V: TRBV2
size: few
J: TRBJ2-1
length: 15
D: TRBD1

CDR3: CASSLTKDGAYF
DNA: TGTGCCAGCAGCCTGACAAAGGACGGGGCGTACTTC
V: TRBV5-5
size: NA
J: TRBJ2-7
length: 12
D: NA